Following are 27 T cell receptor beta chains from one sample sequenced in a study of blood T cells in healthy people across ages. A second PCR, run for roughly 7 to 11 cycles, used a sample-barcoded 5' primer plus a J-beta primer mix. TCRdb re-called the 5' RACE reads with MiXCR, one entry per CDR3 protein. The sample includes around 1,000,000 distinct CDR3 sequences, 20% to 25% of them seen just once. The data also belong to a second study, concerning T cells of mothers and their children.

Sequenced sample: blood. All receptors derive from a girl under 10 years old in good health.

CDR3 sequence (DNA): TGTGCCAGCAGTGAACGCGGGCTAGCGGGGCTAGACCAAGAGACCCAGTACTTC. The encoded protein is CASSERGLAGLDQETQYF. The rearrangement links TRBV6-1 to TRBJ2-5, with TRBD2 matching over 9 bases. With V trimmed by 2 bases and J by 0 bases, 10 bases remained unmatched. CDR3 length equals 18 residues. Germline V gene lookup returns CDR1 MNHNS and CDR2 SASEGT.

This clonotype was observed a handful of times. This chain links TRBV6-5 with TRBJ1-1; D possibly corresponds to TRBD1 (6 bases). Germline lookup yields CDR1 MNHEY and CDR2 SVGAGI. Trimming left V 4 bases short and J 3 bases short, with 12 bases between. This CDR3 region has 14 residues. CDR3 DNA sequence: TGTGCCAGCAGTTTAATGGACAGATACACTGAAGCTTTCTTT. This encodes CASSLMDRYTEAFF.

Only a few counts were recorded for this clonotype. An end of the junction does not agree with germline; a read error may underlie this. The chain links TRBV11-2 to TRBJ2-7; D is ambiguous. The CDR3 consists of 15 residues. CDR1 and CDR2 from the germline V gene are SGHAT and FQNNGV. The CDR3: CASSFFGLGDYEQYF. In nucleotides, the CDR3 is TGTGCCAGTAGCTTTTTCGGGCTAGGAGACTACGAGCAGTACTTC.

This clonotype was counted between two and nine times. This CDR3 is CSVVAEGNIQYF. The CDR3 region has the DNA TGCAGCGTTGTAGCGGAGGGAAACATTCAGTACTTC. The rearrangement uses TRBV29-1 and TRBJ2-4, with D perhaps TRBD2 (6 bases). Trimming shortened V by 4 bases and J by 6 bases, and 10 bases separated the two germline ends. The CDR3 is 12 amino acids. CDR1 and CDR2 (germline): SQVTM, ANQGSEA. Supplemented by reference TRBV29-1 and TRBJ2-4, the full variable domain reads SAVISQKPSRDICQRGTSLTIQCQVDSQVTMMFWYRQQPGQSLTLIATANQGSEATYESGFVIDKFPISRPNLTFSTLTVSNMSPEDSSIYLCSVVAEGNIQYFGAGTRLSVL.

This clonotype has ten or more counts. This chain joins TRBV7-2 and TRBJ2-1; no clear D. Trimming cost V 7 bases and J 6 bases, with 10 bases left between them. The CDR3 is 12 residues long. Germline V lookup: CDR1 SGHTA, CDR2 FQGNSA. Here the CDR3 reads CASTQSGNEQFF. CDR3 DNA: TGTGCCAGCACCCAATCGGGCAATGAGCAGTTCTTC.

This chain joins TRBV28 and TRBJ1-3, with D perhaps TRBD1 (6 bases). Trimming removed 7 bases at V and 2 bases at J, with 21 bases between. CDR1 is MDHEN, CDR2 SYDVKM, per germline. CDR3 length equals 17 residues. This CDR3 is CASIGGGGLTAGNTIYF. CDR3 coding DNA: TGTGCCAGCATCGGGGGCGGGGGACTTACAGCTGGAAACACCATATATTTT.

This clonotype was seen ten or more times. This sequence joins TRBV14 and TRBJ1-1, with no clear D. The CDR3 is 15 amino acids. CDR1 is SGHDN and CDR2 is FVKESK in the germline V gene. V dropped 0 bases and J dropped 8 bases, with 16 bases sitting between them. CDR3 sequence reads: CASSQEGLQAEEAFF. The CDR3 DNA follows: TGTGCCAGCAGCCAAGAAGGGTTGCAGGCTGAAGAAGCTTTCTTT.

A remark on this clonotype: A read error may account for a junction end that differs from germline. The chain couples TRBV20-1 to TRBJ1-1, with TRBD1 matching over 7 bases. The CDR3 has 16 amino acids. Germline V gene data show CDR1 as DFQATT and CDR2 as SNEGSKA (reference sequence). CDR3 residues: CSARDRDSTLNTEAFF. The CDR3 coding sequence is TGCAGTGCTAGAGACCGGGACAGTACATTAAACACCGAAGCTTTCTTT.

The genes are TRBV3-1 and TRBJ2-1; TRBD2 matches at 11 bases. The closer fit of TRBJ2-7 to the DNA end suggests the J call may be wrong. This CDR3 spans 15 amino acids. Per the germline V gene, CDR1 is LGHDT and CDR2 is YNNKEL (reference sequence). CDR3 coding DNA: TGTGCCAGCAGCCAAGAACTAGCGGGAGTGGGAGAGCAGTACTTC. Protein product: CASSQELAGVGEQYF.

This clonotype has just a few counts. The chain employs TRBV7-9 and TRBJ2-1, with 9 bases aligning to TRBD2. The trim removed 4 bases at V and 2 bases at J, leaving 9 bases unmatched. Germline loops: CDR1 SEHNR, CDR2 FQNEAQ (reference sequence). This CDR3 has 17 amino acids. CDR3 DNA: TGTGCCAGCAGCTGGTCAAACGGACTAGCGCCCTACAATGAGCAGTTCTTC. Translation gives CASSWSNGLAPYNEQFF.

The chain joins TRBV7-2 to TRBJ1-4; perhaps TRBD1 as D (6 bases). CDR1 and CDR2 (germline): SGHTA, FQGNSA. Trimming took 4 bases from V and 7 from J, leaving 19 bases between them. This CDR3 has 16 amino acids. The CDR3 sequence: CASSSHMAGESEKLFF. The CDR3 DNA reads as TGTGCCAGCAGCTCCCATATGGCAGGGGAATCTGAAAAACTGTTTTTT.

This chain uses TRBV29-1 with TRBJ2-1; possible D gene TRBD2, 6 bases. V lost 2 bases and J lost 8, with 13 bases in between. The germline CDR1 and CDR2 sequences are SQVTM and ANQGSEA. The CDR3 runs 13 residues. CDR3 amino acids: CSVENTSSDEQFF. Here the CDR3 DNA reads TGCAGCGTTGAAAACACTAGCTCCGATGAGCAGTTCTTC.

The chain recombines TRBV4-2 with TRBJ2-7, with D perhaps matching TRBD1 (6 bases). Trimming shortened V by 5 bases and J by 3 bases, and 14 bases separated the two germline ends. Germline lookup yields CDR1 LGHNA and CDR2 YNFKEQ. The CDR3 contains 14 residues. CDR3: CASSSRDINYEQYF. In nucleotides, the CDR3 is TGTGCCAGCAGCAGCCGGGACATAAACTACGAGCAGTACTTC.

This clonotype was picked up a small number of times. The chain has TRBV6-2 or TRBV6-3 and TRBJ2-2; no clear D. Germline CDR1 is MNHEY and CDR2 is SVGEGT. Trimming took 4 bases from V and 1 from J, leaving 13 bases between them. This CDR3 is built from 16 residues. The DNA of the CDR3 is TGTGCCAGCAGTTCCAGTCCCCGGAAGAACACCGGGGAGCTGTTTTTT. Amino acid sequence: CASSSSPRKNTGELFF.

The table lists this clonotype with a few counts. This chain links TRBV12-3 or TRBV12-4 with TRBJ1-3, with D tentatively TRBD1 (5 bases). V lost 4 bases and J 0 bases, leaving 16 bases between the germline ends. The CDR3 has 17 amino acids. The CDR3 sequence is CASSSQGAIDSGNTIYF. The CDR3 DNA follows: TGTGCCAGCAGTTCCCAGGGCGCTATCGACTCTGGAAACACCATATATTTT.

V is TRBV20-1 and J is TRBJ2-7; D call uncertain. CDR3 length: 15 residues. Germline V CDR1 and CDR2: DFQATT, SNEGSKA (reference sequence). V was clipped by 3 bases and J by 1 base, with 16 bases between them. In DNA, the CDR3 is TGCAGTGCTAGCACGCCAGTGCGGCAGTCCTACGAGCAGTACTTC. Its protein product is CSASTPVRQSYEQYF.

This clonotype has only a few counts. The chain is built from TRBV7-9 and TRBJ1-2; TRBD1 is a possible D gene (6 bases). The V end was cut by 6 bases, the J end by 8 bases, with 22 bases between. Germline assignment: CDR1 SEHNR and CDR2 FQNEAQ (reference sequence). The CDR3 runs 15 residues. The CDR3 nucleotides are TGTGCCAGCAGTAAAGGGGGAGTTGACAGCGAAGGCTACACCTTC. Amino acids: CASSKGGVDSEGYTF.

This clonotype has a handful of counts. The chain links TRBV13 to TRBJ2-7, with TRBD2 matching 7 bases. The CDR3 consists of 14 residues. The germline V gene encodes CDR1 PRHDT and CDR2 FYEKMQ (reference sequence). V lost 8 bases, J lost 1 base, and 8 bases stayed unmatched. The CDR3: CASSAGERSYEQYF. The CDR3, as DNA: TGTGCCAGCTCCGCGGGAGAACGGTCCTACGAGCAGTACTTC.

V is TRBV5-1 and J is TRBJ2-7; D is unresolved. V dropped 0 bases and J dropped 6 bases, with 10 bases sitting between them. The CDR3 is 13 residues long. Germline lookup yields CDR1 SGHRS and CDR2 YFSETQ. In nucleotides, the CDR3 is TGCGCCAGCAGCTTGGCCTCCCCCGGCGAGCAGTACTTC. It yields the protein CASSLASPGEQYF.

A few counts support this clonotype. The gene calls are TRBV7-6 and TRBJ2-1, with 10 bases matching TRBD2. CDR1 and CDR2 from the germline V gene are SGHVS and FNYEAQ. Trimming cost V 1 base and J 5 bases; bases outside gene matches: 8. The CDR3 is 17 residues long. Here the CDR3 reads CASSLGDLAGEDNEQFF. For the CDR3, the DNA is TGTGCCAGCAGCTTAGGGGACCTAGCGGGAGAGGACAATGAGCAGTTCTTC.

This clonotype has ten or more counts. This sequence joins TRBV7-9 and TRBJ2-5, with D possibly being TRBD2 (5 bases). V lost 2 bases to trimming and J lost 3 bases, with 10 bases between them. This CDR3 region has 14 residues. Germline V gene lookup returns CDR1 SEHNR and CDR2 FQNEAQ (reference sequence). DNA for the CDR3: TGTGCCAGCAGCTTACGTGGAGGAGAAGAGACCCAGTACTTC. This codes for CASSLRGGEETQYF.

Only a few counts were recorded for this clonotype. The rearrangement joins TRBV27 to TRBJ1-1; no clear D. V was cut by 2 bases and J by 1 base, with 8 bases left in between. The CDR3 loop spans 14 amino acids. CDR1 and CDR2 from the germline V gene are MNHEY and SMNVEV (reference sequence). This CDR3 reads CASSLVGANTEAFF. The CDR3 DNA follows: TGTGCCAGCAGTTTAGTCGGAGCGAACACTGAAGCTTTCTTT.

This clonotype was seen more than once but under ten times. The chain has TRBV20-1 and TRBJ1-2; the match to TRBD1 covers 8 bases. Germline CDR1 and CDR2: DFQATT and SNEGSKA (reference sequence). This CDR3 has 14 residues. With 0 bases clipped from V and 7 bases from J, the junction kept 7 bases outside the gene matches. The CDR3, as DNA: TGCAGTGCTAGAGATAGGGGACAGGAGTTTGGCTACACCTTC. Protein: CSARDRGQEFGYTF.

The gene calls are TRBV19 and TRBJ1-4; no definite D call. This CDR3 has 13 residues. Trimming removed 5 bases from V and 4 bases from J, with 8 bases in between. The germline V gene has CDR1 LNHDA and CDR2 SQIVND (reference sequence). This CDR3 is CASSWSHNEKLFF. The CDR3 DNA reads TGTGCCAGTAGTTGGAGTCATAATGAAAAACTGTTTTTT.

A few counts support this clonotype. This sequence joins TRBV7-3 and TRBJ2-2; TRBD2 is a possible D gene (5 bases). Germline V lookup: CDR1 SGHTA, CDR2 FQGTGA. Trimming left V 3 bases short and J 4 bases short, with 12 bases between. The CDR3 contains 15 residues. The CDR3 reads CASSLVDSVTGELFF. CDR3 coding DNA: TGTGCCAGCAGCTTGGTTGATAGCGTCACCGGGGAGCTGTTTTTT.

The chain joins TRBV6-6 to TRBJ2-5; TRBD2 matches at 8 bases. V was pared by 8 bases and J by 3 bases, with 8 bases of the junction left unmatched. Germline V gene lookup returns CDR1 MNHNY and CDR2 SVGAGI (reference sequence). This CDR3 has 14 residues. CDR3 sequence (DNA): TGTGCCAGCGCCGAGCGGGGGAAAAAAGAGACCCAGTACTTC. This sequence encodes CASAERGKKETQYF.

DNA for the CDR3: TGCGCCAGCAGCCAAAGTTTTCTCTCCTACAATGAGCAGTTCTTC. Translated, it gives CASSQSFLSYNEQFF. This sequence joins TRBV4-3 and TRBJ2-1, with unresolved D. Per the germline V gene, CDR1 is LGHNA and CDR2 is YSLEER. This CDR3 is 15 amino acids long. Trimming cost V 2 bases and J 0 bases, with 8 bases left between them.